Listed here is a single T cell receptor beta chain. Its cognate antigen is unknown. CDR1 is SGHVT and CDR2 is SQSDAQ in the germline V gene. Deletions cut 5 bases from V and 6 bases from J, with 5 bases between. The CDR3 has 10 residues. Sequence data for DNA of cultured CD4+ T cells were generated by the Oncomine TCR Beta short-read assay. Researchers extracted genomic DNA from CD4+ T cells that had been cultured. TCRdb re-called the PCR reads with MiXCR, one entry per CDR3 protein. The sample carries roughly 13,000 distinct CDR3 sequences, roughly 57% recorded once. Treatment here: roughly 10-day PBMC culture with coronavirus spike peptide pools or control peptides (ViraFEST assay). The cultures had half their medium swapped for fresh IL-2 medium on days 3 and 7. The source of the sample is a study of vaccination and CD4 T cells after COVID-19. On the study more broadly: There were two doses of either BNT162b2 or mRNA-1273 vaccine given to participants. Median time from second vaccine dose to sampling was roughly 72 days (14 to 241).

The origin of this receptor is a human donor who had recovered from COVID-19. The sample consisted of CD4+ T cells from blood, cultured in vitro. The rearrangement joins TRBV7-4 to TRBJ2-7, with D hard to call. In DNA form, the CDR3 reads TGTGCCAGCAGCCCCCTCGAGCAGTACTTC. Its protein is CASSPLEQYF.